The text below deals with one TCR beta chain. This sample is drawn from a study of blood T cell repertoires in COVID-19. J lost 3 bases, V lost 11 bases, and 9 bases had no gene match. CDR3 length: 14 amino acids. CDR1 ENHRY and CDR2 SYGVKD come from the germline V gene. Here immunoSEQ multiplex PCR was the method, and the copy in TCRdb shows in-frame clones only, minus some. The profile shows roughly 250,000 clones, approximately 90% of them singletons. This chain links TRBV10-3 with TRBJ2-2, with 7 bases lining up with TRBD1. The source material was PBMCs or T cells enriched from blood (not recorded which). The TCR was taken from a woman aged 25 to 39 with acute COVID-19. In DNA, the CDR3 is TGTGCCTCAAAGGGGGCAGGGGACACCGGGGAGCTGTTTTTT. Translated, it gives CASKGAGDTGELFF.